This TCR beta chain was identified during a study of blood T cell repertoires in COVID-19. At the level of the study: PBMCs, B-cell-depleted T cells, or T cells provided the cDNA or gDNA that made up the material.

TCRdb's table, derived via immunoSEQ multiplex PCR, lists solely in-frame clones and lacks some. The sample includes about 200,000 clones, about 79% of them seen just once. This CDR3 has 13 amino acids. Germline V gene lookup returns CDR1 SEHNR and CDR2 FQNEAQ (reference sequence). V lost 3 bases to trimming and J lost 5 bases, with 10 bases between them. Sequenced sample: peripheral blood. The source of this sequence is a human donor in a cohort sampled during active COVID-19. This chain uses TRBV7-9 with TRBJ2-5; D remains unclear. CDR3 nucleotides: TGTGCCAGCAGCTTTAGAGAACTGGAGACCCAGTACTTC. It is translated as CASSFRELETQYF.